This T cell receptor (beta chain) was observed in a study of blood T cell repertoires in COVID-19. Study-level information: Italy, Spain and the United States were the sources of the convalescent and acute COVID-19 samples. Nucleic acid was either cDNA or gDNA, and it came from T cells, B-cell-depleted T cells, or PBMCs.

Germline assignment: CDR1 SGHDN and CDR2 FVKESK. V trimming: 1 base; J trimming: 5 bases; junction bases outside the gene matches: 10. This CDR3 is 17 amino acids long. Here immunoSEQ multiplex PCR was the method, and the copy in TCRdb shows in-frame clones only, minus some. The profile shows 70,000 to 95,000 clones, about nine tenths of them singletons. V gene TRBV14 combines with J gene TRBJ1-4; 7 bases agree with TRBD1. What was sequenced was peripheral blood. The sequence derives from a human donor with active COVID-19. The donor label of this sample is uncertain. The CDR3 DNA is TGTGCCAGCAGCCAAGTCCATATCGGGACAGAAAATGAAAAACTGTTTTTT. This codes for CASSQVHIGTENEKLFF.